These T cell receptor beta chains were read from a single sample in a study of beta chain features in type 1 diabetes. Repertoires were generated with immunoSEQ multiplex PCR, while TCRdb's copy carries only in-frame clones and drops some. Of around 330,000 clones listed, approximately 11% were seen once; the top ten hold about 0.014%. Sequenced sample: naive CD4+ T cells from blood. These receptors all stem from a woman aged 25-40 years in good health. Both conserved end residues are trimmed from each CDR3. Size values are once, few and many counts, or a class for expanded clones, and some rows have none.

J gene,clone size,V gene,CDR3 protein
TRBJ2-5,few,TRBV11-2,ASSLGLPQETQY
TRBJ2-5,few,TRBV7-9,ASSQRTSSETQY
TRBJ1-5,few,TRBV10-3,AISAQGDQPQH
TRBJ2-3,few,TRBV4-2,ASSQGRTATDTQY
TRBJ1-1,-,TRBV6-5,ASADSRIENTEAF
TRBJ2-1,few,TRBV7-9,ASSFQEQF
TRBJ2-3,few,TRBV7-2,ASSLVGATDTQY
TRBJ2-5,-,TRBV7-7,ASSLVSGRQETQY
TRBJ1-5,-,TRBV5-1,ASSLTVNQPQH
TRBJ2-3,few,TRBV7-9,ASSTAMGTVTDTQY
TRBJ1-4,-,TRBV29-1,SVDRSGSEKLF
TRBJ2-1,few,TRBV7-2,ASSLALGEANVQF
TRBJ1-4,many,TRBV28,ASSHRDRGEKLF
TRBJ1-2,-,TRBV30,AWRGDILGYGYT
TRBJ2-3,-,TRBV4-2,ASSQDRTGLPTDTQY
TRBJ1-1,-,TRBV5-1,ASSRVGGDTEAF
TRBJ2-1,few,TRBV5-1,ASSNPGLAGDYNEQF
TRBJ2-7,-,TRBV14,ASSREPPGEQY
TRBJ2-7,few,TRBV29-1,SVGDRSSYEQY
TRBJ2-3,-,TRBV28,ASSLMRELKY
TRBJ1-1,few,TRBV7-9,ASSIMNTEAF
TRBJ2-3,-,TRBV7-9,ASSFLGGPSTDTQY
TRBJ1-5,few,TRBV7-9,ASSLGWGTLNQPQH